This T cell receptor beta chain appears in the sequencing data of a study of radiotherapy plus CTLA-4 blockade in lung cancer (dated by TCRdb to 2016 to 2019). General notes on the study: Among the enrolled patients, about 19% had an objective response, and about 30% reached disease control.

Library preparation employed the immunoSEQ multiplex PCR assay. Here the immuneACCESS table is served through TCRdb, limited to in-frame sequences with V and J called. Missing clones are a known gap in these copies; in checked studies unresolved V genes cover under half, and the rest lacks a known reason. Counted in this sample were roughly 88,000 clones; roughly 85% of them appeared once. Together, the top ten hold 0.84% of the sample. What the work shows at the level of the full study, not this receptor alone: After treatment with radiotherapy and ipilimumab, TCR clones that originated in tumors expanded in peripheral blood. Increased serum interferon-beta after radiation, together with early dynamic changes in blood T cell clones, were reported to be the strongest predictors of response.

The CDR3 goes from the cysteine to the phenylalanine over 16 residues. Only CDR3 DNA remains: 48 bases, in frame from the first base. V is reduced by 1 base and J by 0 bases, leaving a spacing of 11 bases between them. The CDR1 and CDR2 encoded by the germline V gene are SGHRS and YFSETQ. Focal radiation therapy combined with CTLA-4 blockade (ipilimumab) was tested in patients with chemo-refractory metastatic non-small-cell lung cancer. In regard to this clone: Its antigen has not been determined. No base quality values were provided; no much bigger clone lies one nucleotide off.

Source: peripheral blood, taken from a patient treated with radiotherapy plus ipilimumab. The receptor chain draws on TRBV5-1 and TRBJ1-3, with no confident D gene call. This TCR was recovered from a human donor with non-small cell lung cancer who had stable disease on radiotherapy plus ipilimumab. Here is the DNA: TGCGCCAGCAGCTTGATCGGCGGCTACTCTGGAAACACCATATATTTT. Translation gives CASSLIGGYSGNTIYF.